This T cell receptor (beta chain) was recovered during a study of blood T cell repertoires in COVID-19. On the study more broadly: Acute and convalescent COVID-19 specimens originated in the United States, Italy and Spain. T cells, B-cell-depleted T cells, or PBMCs provided the cDNA or gDNA that served as material.

The CDR3 covers 12 residues. With 5 bases removed from V and 7 bases from J, the gap between germline ends came to 9 bases. Per the germline V gene, CDR1 is SGHTA and CDR2 is FQGTGA. Study processing details: Amplification of reference gene primers provided the estimated nucleated cell counts. Clones were read by immunoSEQ multiplex PCR, and TCRdb kept only the in-frame ones, dropping some. D and trimming were read from the DNA, whereas the V and J calls and clone size are those reported in that table. The table includes around 30,000 clones, around 89% detected once. The sequence derives from a woman in her thirties or forties with active or convalescent COVID-19. Source material: peripheral blood. The genes are TRBV7-3 and TRBJ2-1; weak D call: TRBD1 (6 bases). The CDR3, as DNA: TGTGCCAGCAGCAAAGGGACAAATGAGCAGTTCTTC. As protein: CASSKGTNEQFF.